The 18 T cell receptor beta chains given below trace back to one sample, sequenced in a study of T cell responses to AZD1222 COVID-19 vaccine. Profiled with immunoSEQ multiplex PCR; TCRdb holds only in-frame clones, not every one. The table records around 70,000 clones, roughly 85% of them present only once. The sample was peripheral blood, taken 28 days after the second AZD1222 dose. These receptors all come from an adult who received the AZD1222 COVID-19 vaccine.

CDR3 amino acids: CASSLRGTSGSGETQYF. The DNA of the CDR3 is TGCGCCAGCAGCCTAAGAGGGACTAGCGGGAGCGGAGAGACCCAGTACTTC. The rearrangement joins TRBV4-1 to TRBJ2-5; 14 nucleotides agree with TRBD2. The CDR3 runs 17 residues. J was trimmed by 4 bases and V by 4 bases; bases with no gene match: 8. CDR1 and CDR2 from the germline V gene are MGHRA and YSYEKL.

V is TRBV28 and J is TRBJ1-2; 9 bases fit TRBD1. V lost 7 bases, J lost 6 bases, and 12 bases stayed unmatched. Germline V lookup: CDR1 MDHEN, CDR2 SYDVKM. This CDR3 is built from 15 residues. CDR3 in DNA: TGTGCCAGCACCCTACGGGACAGGGAATCGAATGGCTACACCTTC. As protein: CASTLRDRESNGYTF.

This sequence joins TRBV5-1 and TRBJ1-3; 7 bases agree with TRBD1. V shed 4 bases and J 0 bases; nucleotides not matched to a gene: 10. Germline V gene lookup returns CDR1 SGHRS and CDR2 YFSETQ. The CDR3 length is 17 residues. The CDR3 DNA follows: TGCGCCAGCAGCACAGGACAGGCGGCCTCCTCTGGAAACACCATATATTTT. Its protein is CASSTGQAASSGNTIYF.

This chain links TRBV25-1 with TRBJ1-2, with D possibly matching TRBD1 (6 bases). V was trimmed by 6 bases and J by 10 bases, leaving 15 bases between them. The CDR3 length is 12 residues. The germline V gene has CDR1 MGHDK and CDR2 SYGVNS. CDR3 sequence reads: CASSGVRTAYTF. CDR3 DNA: TGTGCCAGCAGCGGGGTCCGGACAGCCTACACCTTC.

With respect to this clone: The junction differs from germline at one of its ends, possibly a read error. This sequence joins TRBV2 and TRBJ1-1; 8 bases fit TRBD1. The germline gives CDR1 SNHLY, CDR2 FYNNEI. The CDR3 is 15 amino acids. The CDR3 region has the DNA TGTGCCAGCAGTGAGATTGGGACAGGCAACACCGAAGCTTTCTTT. This encodes CASSEIGTGNTEAFF.

This sequence joins TRBV6-5 and TRBJ1-5; no definite D call. Germline V gene data show CDR1 as MNHEY and CDR2 as SVGAGI. Trimming took 5 bases from V and 0 from J, leaving 8 bases between them. The CDR3 runs to 14 residues. In DNA, the CDR3 is TGTGCCAGCAGTCCGCTAGATAGCAATCAGCCCCAGCATTTT. Its translation is CASSPLDSNQPQHF.

CDR3 DNA sequence: TGTGCCAGCAGCGGGACTAGCGGGGGATCAGATACGCAGTATTTT. Protein product: CASSGTSGGSDTQYF. The rearrangement uses TRBV6-4 and TRBJ2-3; 14 nucleotides align to TRBD2. The V gene's germline CDR1 is MRHNA and CDR2 SNTAGT. Unmatched junction bases numbered 3, after V lost 6 bases and J lost 4 bases. CDR3 size: 15 residues.

This clone was found once. The chain is built from TRBV5-6 and TRBJ1-6; 8 nucleotides agree with TRBD1. This CDR3 comprises 17 residues. The germline V gene has CDR1 SGHDT and CDR2 YYEEEE. V was pared by 4 bases and J by 8 bases, with 14 bases of the junction left unmatched. CDR3 DNA: TGTGCCAGCAGCCTCCCGGGCCAGGGGGCAAGGCATTCACCCCTCCACTTT. Amino acids: CASSLPGQGARHSPLHF.

This rearrangement joins TRBV29-1 to TRBJ2-7, with TRBD1 matching over 9 bases. Unmatched junction bases numbered 8, after V lost 4 bases and J lost 4 bases. Germline values: CDR1 SQVTM, CDR2 ANQGSEA. CDR3 size: 14 residues. This chain's CDR3 is CSVARTGVLYEQYF. Here the CDR3 DNA reads TGCAGCGTTGCGAGGACAGGGGTCCTTTACGAGCAGTACTTC.

This rearrangement joins TRBV7-2 to TRBJ2-1; possibly TRBD1 for D (6 bases). The CDR3 consists of 17 residues. Germline V gene sequence: CDR1 SGHTA, CDR2 FQGNSA. V lost 6 bases to trimming and J lost 0 bases, with 18 bases between them. CDR3 residues: CASRFRETGSSYNEQFF. The CDR3, as DNA: TGTGCCAGCAGGTTTAGGGAGACAGGCTCCTCCTACAATGAGCAGTTCTTC. Variable domain in full (rest from reference TRBV7-2 and TRBJ2-1): GAGVSQSPSNKVTEKGKDVELRCDPISGHTALYWYRQSLGQGLEFLIYFQGNSAPDKSGLPSDRFSAERTGGSVSTLTIQRTQQEDSAVYLCASRFRETGSSYNEQFFGPGTRLTVL.

The chain links TRBV19 to TRBJ1-3, with D maybe TRBD1 (6 bases). The V and J ends lost 6 bases and 6 bases respectively, with 15 bases between them. The CDR3 covers 14 residues. In germline, CDR1 is LNHDA, CDR2 SQIVND (reference sequence). CDR3: CASRIRDTQNTIYF. The DNA for the CDR3 is TGTGCCAGTAGGATTCGGGACACTCAAAACACCATATATTTT.

This chain's CDR3 is CASTWSGGNPFF. CDR3 DNA sequence: TGTGCCAGCACTTGGAGCGGAGGCAATCCGTTCTTC. The rearrangement joins TRBV6-5 to TRBJ2-1; TRBD2 might be the D (5 bases). The CDR3 covers 12 residues. Germline assignment: CDR1 MNHEY and CDR2 SVGAGI. Trimming shortened V by 7 bases and J by 15 bases, and 19 bases separated the two germline ends.

The chain is built from TRBV28 and TRBJ1-2; the match to TRBD1 covers 9 bases. This CDR3 is 14 amino acids long. The trim removed 5 bases at V and 6 bases at J, leaving 7 bases unmatched. Germline V CDR1 and CDR2: MDHEN, SYDVKM. CDR3 sequence (DNA): TGTGCCAGCAGTAAGGGACAGGGTGTTGATGGCTACACCTTC. Translated: CASSKGQGVDGYTF.

The chain employs TRBV13 and TRBJ2-7; 8 bases map to TRBD2. CDR1 is PRHDT, CDR2 FYEKMQ, per germline (reference sequence). The CDR3 runs 16 residues. V lost 7 bases and J lost 2; bases outside the gene matches: 13. CDR3 in amino acids: CASTSSGLAGAYEQYF. The CDR3 region has the DNA TGTGCCAGCACTTCATCCGGGCTAGCGGGTGCCTACGAGCAGTACTTC.

The rearrangement joins TRBV10-3 to TRBJ1-5; 8 nucleotides agree with TRBD1. J was trimmed by 5 bases and V by 0 bases; bases with no gene match: 6. Germline CDR1 reads ENHRY; CDR2 reads SYGVKD. The CDR3 extends over 16 amino acids. The CDR3 bases are TGTGCCATCAGTGAGTCGGCGGGACAGGCTTATCAGCCCCAGCATTTT. It specifies CAISESAGQAYQPQHF.

This clone was counted only a few times. The rearrangement joins TRBV3-1 (or the pseudogene TRBV3-2) to TRBJ1-2; D ambiguous. Germline CDR1 and CDR2: LGHDT and YNNKEL (reference sequence). The CDR3 length is 16 residues. Deletions cut 2 bases from V and 4 bases from J, with 17 bases between. CDR3 region: CASSQNQRRGFYGYTF. The CDR3 bases are TGTGCCAGCAGCCAAAATCAAAGGCGCGGTTTCTATGGCTACACCTTC.

The chain recombines TRBV19 with TRBJ1-2; D is unclear. The CDR3 contains 13 residues. Deletions cut 0 bases from V and 4 bases from J, with 6 bases between. The germline V gene has CDR1 LNHDA and CDR2 SQIVND (reference sequence). The CDR3 DNA reads TGTGCCAGTAGTATAGACCAGCGCTATGGCTACACCTTC. As protein: CASSIDQRYGYTF. Using reference TRBV19 and TRBJ1-2 for the parts outside the CDR3, the full variable domain is DGGITQSPKYLFRKEGQNVTLSCEQNLNHDAMYWYRQDPGQGLRLIYYSQIVNDFQKGDIAEGYSVSREKKESFPLTVTSAQKNPTAFYLCASSIDQRYGYTFGSGTRLTVV.

This clone occurred once. The chain carries TRBV2 and TRBJ2-1; D might be TRBD2 (6 bases). CDR1 is SNHLY, CDR2 FYNNEI, per germline. V lost 6 bases, J lost 11 bases, and 14 bases lay in between. The CDR3 covers 12 residues. The CDR3 DNA reads TGTGCCAGCAGAACCACTAGCCCCCAGCAGTTCTTC. It is translated as CASRTTSPQQFF.